A single sample gave rise to the 16 T cell receptor beta chains below, sequenced in a study of PD-1 blockade in classical Hodgkin lymphoma. Data came from immunoSEQ multiplex PCR; TCRdb stores just in-frame clones and leaves some out. This sample has 40,000 to 60,000 clones; just under 75% occur once, and the top ten carry about 16%. All patients experienced relapse after autologous stem cell transplantation, and brentuximab vedotin exposure was variable. The sequenced sample was peripheral blood mononuclear cells (PBMCs), obtained before the second cycle of nivolumab. These receptors were obtained from a human donor with classical Hodgkin lymphoma.

The sample holds many counts of this clone. This sample also contains other DNA sequences that code for the same CDR3. The chain carries TRBV6-6 and TRBJ2-3; D is tentatively TRBD1 or TRBD2 (5 bases each). The V gene's germline CDR1 is MNHNY and CDR2 SVGAGI (reference sequence). The CDR3 has 12 amino acids. The V end lost 8 bases, the J end lost 1 base, and 7 bases lay between the germline ends. CDR3 amino acids: CASGDRTDTQYF. In DNA, the CDR3 is TGTGCCAGCGGGGACCGCACAGATACGCAGTATTTT.

This clone was detected a few times. The V and J genes are TRBV28 and TRBJ2-7; D is possibly TRBD2 (6 bases). V lost 7 bases and J lost 12, with 19 bases in between. The germline V gene has CDR1 MDHEN and CDR2 SYDVKM. This CDR3 is 12 amino acids long. The CDR3 sequence: CASTRRDSNRYF. The DNA for the CDR3 is TGTGCCAGCACACGCCGGGACTCGAATCGGTACTTC.

This sequence joins TRBV11-2 and TRBJ1-1, with TRBD1 matching 12 bases. Germline values: CDR1 SGHAT, CDR2 FQNNGV. The V gene end was trimmed by 3 bases and the J gene end by 4 bases; junction bases not matched to a gene: 9. The CDR3 sequence is 17 residues long. CDR3 sequence: CASSLGQGALLGTEAFF. The CDR3 nucleotides are TGTGCCAGCAGCTTGGGACAGGGGGCATTGTTGGGCACTGAAGCTTTCTTT.

The chain carries TRBV19 and TRBJ2-2, with TRBD2 identical over 9 bases. The CDR3 loop spans 14 amino acids. The J segment lost 6 bases and the V segment lost 7 bases, leaving 6 bases of the junction unmatched. CDR1 is LNHDA, CDR2 SQIVND, per germline (reference sequence). CDR3 residues: CASKAAGGPGELFF. In nucleotides, the CDR3 is TGTGCCAGTAAGGCGGCGGGAGGGCCCGGGGAGCTGTTTTTT.

V and J are TRBV7-2 and TRBJ2-1; 13 bases are a match to TRBD2. J lost 9 bases, V lost 5 bases, and 13 bases had no gene match. The length of the CDR3 is 17 residues. CDR1 and CDR2 (germline): SGHTA, FQGNSA. CDR3 sequence (DNA): TGTGCCAGCAGCCTAGGACTAGCGGGAGCTGGGTGGGGTGAGCAGTTCTTC. This codes for CASSLGLAGAGWGEQFF.

This clone was observed once. The genes are TRBV6-5 and TRBJ2-7, with 10 bases lining up with TRBD1. Germline values: CDR1 MNHEY, CDR2 SVGAGI. CDR3 size: 14 residues. The junction had 8 bases not matched to a gene; V was cut back by 10 bases and J by 2 bases. The CDR3 protein is CATVPGQGTYEQYF. The CDR3 coding sequence is TGTGCCACCGTTCCGGGACAGGGGACCTACGAGCAGTACTTC.

The chain is built from TRBV18 and TRBJ1-1; 9 nucleotides align to TRBD1. Trimming took 1 base from V and 0 from J; bases not matched to a gene: 3. The CDR3 totals 16 residues. Germline V gene data show CDR1 as KGHSH and CDR2 as LQKENI. The CDR3 sequence is CASSPQGTGLNTEAFF. CDR3 bases: TGTGCCAGCTCACCACAGGGGACAGGGTTGAACACTGAAGCTTTCTTT.

J is TRBJ2-7 and V is TRBV7-9; the D is unclear. CDR1 is SEHNR, CDR2 FQNEAQ, per germline (reference sequence). The CDR3 extends over 13 amino acids. V lost 1 base and J lost 1, with 5 bases in between. The CDR3 DNA reads as TGTGCCAGCAGCTTAGTTCCGTCCTACGAGCAGTACTTC. This gives the protein CASSLVPSYEQYF.

This chain uses TRBV5-6 with TRBJ1-5, with D possibly matching TRBD1 (5 bases). Germline CDR1 is SGHDT and CDR2 is YYEEEE. The CDR3 consists of 14 residues. Between the trimmed V and J ends, which lost 0 bases and 4 bases, there was a span of 8 bases. The CDR3, as DNA: TGTGCCAGCAGCTTGGTTGGGGGGAATCAGCCCCAGCATTTT. Encoded protein: CASSLVGGNQPQHF.

This clone has a handful of counts. The chain joins TRBV7-2 to TRBJ1-5; possibly TRBD1 for D (6 bases). Germline V gene lookup returns CDR1 SGHTA and CDR2 FQGNSA. Trimming pared 3 bases from V and 5 bases from J, leaving 11 bases between. The CDR3 has 14 residues. The CDR3 here is CASSLRSGDQPQHF. For the CDR3, the DNA is TGTGCCAGCAGCTTGAGGTCAGGGGATCAGCCCCAGCATTTT.

The gene calls are TRBV7-2 and TRBJ2-1; 7 nucleotides line up with TRBD2. The germline V gene encodes CDR1 SGHTA and CDR2 FQGNSA. The CDR3 consists of 16 residues. The junction had 5 bases not matched to a gene; V was cut back by 0 bases and J by 3 bases. The CDR3: CASSLAPSSGYNEQFF. The CDR3 DNA sequence: TGTGCCAGCAGCTTAGCGCCTTCTAGCGGCTACAATGAGCAGTTCTTC.

Remarks on this clone: The sample contains more than one DNA sequence encoding this CDR3. CDR3 residues: CASSQVGYEQYF. The CDR3 DNA reads TGCGCCAGCAGCCAAGTAGGGTACGAGCAGTACTTC. The chain couples TRBV4-1 to TRBJ2-7; no clear D gene. With 1 base removed from V and 4 bases from J, the gap between germline ends came to 5 bases. The germline gives CDR1 MGHRA, CDR2 YSYEKL. The CDR3 has 12 amino acids.

The V and J genes are TRBV28 and TRBJ1-1, with D maybe TRBD1 (6 bases). The CDR3 runs 14 residues. The V end was cut by 4 bases, the J end by 7 bases, with 16 bases between. Germline V gene data show CDR1 as MDHEN and CDR2 as SYDVKM. The CDR3 DNA reads as TGTGCCAGCAGTTCCTCGACAGGAAAATATGAAGCTTTCTTT. Translating gives CASSSSTGKYEAFF.

The chain carries TRBV29-1 and TRBJ2-3; 14 bases map to TRBD2. J lost 7 bases, V lost 4 bases, and 10 bases had no gene match. The CDR3 contains 16 residues. Germline lookup yields CDR1 SQVTM and CDR2 ANQGSEA. CDR3 amino acids: CSVGGTSGRLQNTQYF. The CDR3 DNA follows: TGCAGCGTTGGTGGGACTAGCGGGAGACTGCAAAATACGCAGTATTTT.

CDR3 sequence (DNA): TGTGCCAGCAGCTTATGGACTAGCGGGAGAGAAGTCTCCTACGAGCAGTACTTC. Its translation is CASSLWTSGREVSYEQYF. The V call is TRBV11-2, the J call TRBJ2-7; 13 nucleotides line up with TRBD2. The germline V gene encodes CDR1 SGHAT and CDR2 FQNNGV. The length of the CDR3 is 18 residues. V gave up 2 bases and J gave up 0 bases; unmatched junction bases: 7.

The chain recombines TRBV7-9 with TRBJ2-6; D unclear. Trimming cost V 7 bases and J 4 bases, with 11 bases left between them. This CDR3 contains 14 residues. CDR1 is SEHNR and CDR2 is FQNEAQ in the germline V gene (reference sequence). CDR3 bases: TGTGCCAGCACCCGTCTTCCCGGGGCCAACGTCCTGACTTTC. It is translated as CASTRLPGANVLTF.